This T cell receptor beta chain comes out of a study of PD-1 blockade in mismatch repair-deficient tumors. Measured with immunoSEQ multiplex PCR; TCRdb has only the in-frame clones, and not every one. The sample includes some 120,000 clones, about nine tenths of them seen just once. The sample in question was peripheral blood, obtained approximately 72 weeks after starting pembrolizumab. The source of this sequence is an adult with mismatch repair-deficient cancer.

CDR3 in amino acids: CAISEESGSYEQYF. CDR3 nucleotides: TGTGCCATCAGTGAGGAGTCGGGTAGCTACGAGCAGTACTTC. The chain uses TRBV10-3 and TRBJ2-7; D not certain. V was pared by 2 bases and J by 3 bases, with 11 bases between. This CDR3 region has 14 residues. Germline lookup yields CDR1 ENHRY and CDR2 SYGVKD.